This TCR beta chain was sequenced during a study of blood T cell repertoires in COVID-19. Across the study: Donors in the United States, Italy and Spain gave samples during acute or convalescent COVID-19.

In the original workflow: Reference gene primers were amplified, and this amplification served to estimate nucleated cell counts. Some clones are missing from TCRdb's copy, which holds only in-frame ones; the method was immunoSEQ multiplex PCR. The V and J calls and clone size were taken over from that table, and D and trimming were inferred from the DNA. The data contain approximately 300,000 clones, 80% to 90% of them singletons. The sequenced sample was peripheral blood. The TCR sequence derives from a woman aged 40 to 50 with acute or convalescent COVID-19.

The chain's CDR3 is CASSRGPGETQYF. The CDR3 DNA sequence: TGTGCCAGCAGCAGGGGCCCTGGAGAGACCCAGTACTTC. This chain uses TRBV5-8 with TRBJ2-5; tentatively, D is TRBD1 (5 bases). CDR1 and CDR2 from the germline V gene are SGHTS and YDEGEE. This CDR3 has 13 amino acids. Trimming left V 4 bases short and J 4 bases short, with 11 bases between.